This TCR beta chain derives from a study of PD-1 blockade in classical Hodgkin lymphoma. Every patient relapsed after autologous stem cell transplantation, and brentuximab vedotin exposure varied. General observations from the study: Significant TCR diversity gains by C4D1 occurred in CD4+ but not CD8+ cells.

Method: immunoSEQ multiplex PCR; TCRdb's copy keeps in-frame clones and lacks some. The table lists approximately 98,000 clones, nearly 90% of them singletons, with just under 20% in the top ten. Trimming cost V 3 bases and J 5 bases; bases outside gene matches: 7. The CDR3 is made up of 15 amino acids. Germline V gene lookup returns CDR1 SNHLY and CDR2 FYNNEI. In the case of this clone: Its specificity is unknown.

This TCR derives from a human donor with classical Hodgkin lymphoma. The gene calls are TRBV2 and TRBJ2-1; 7 positions match TRBD2. This specimen was peripheral blood mononuclear cells (PBMCs), taken before the second cycle of nivolumab. CDR3 protein: CASSERLAVNNEQFF. In DNA form, the CDR3 reads TGTGCCAGCAGTGAGCGACTAGCAGTTAACAATGAGCAGTTCTTC.